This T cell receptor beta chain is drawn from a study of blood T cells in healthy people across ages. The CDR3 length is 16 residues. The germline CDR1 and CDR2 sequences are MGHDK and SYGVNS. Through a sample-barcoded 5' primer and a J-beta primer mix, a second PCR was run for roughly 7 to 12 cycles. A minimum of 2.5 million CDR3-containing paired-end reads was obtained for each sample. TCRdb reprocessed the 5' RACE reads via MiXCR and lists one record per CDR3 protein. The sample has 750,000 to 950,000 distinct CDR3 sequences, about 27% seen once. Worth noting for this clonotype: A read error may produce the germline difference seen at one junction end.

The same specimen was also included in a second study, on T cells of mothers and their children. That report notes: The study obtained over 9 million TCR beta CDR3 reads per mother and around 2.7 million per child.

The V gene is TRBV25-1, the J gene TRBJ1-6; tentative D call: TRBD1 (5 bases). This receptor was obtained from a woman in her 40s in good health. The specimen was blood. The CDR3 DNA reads TGTGCCGGCAGTTACCAGGGAAGCTCCTATAATTCACCCCTCCACTTT. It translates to CAGSYQGSSYNSPLHF.